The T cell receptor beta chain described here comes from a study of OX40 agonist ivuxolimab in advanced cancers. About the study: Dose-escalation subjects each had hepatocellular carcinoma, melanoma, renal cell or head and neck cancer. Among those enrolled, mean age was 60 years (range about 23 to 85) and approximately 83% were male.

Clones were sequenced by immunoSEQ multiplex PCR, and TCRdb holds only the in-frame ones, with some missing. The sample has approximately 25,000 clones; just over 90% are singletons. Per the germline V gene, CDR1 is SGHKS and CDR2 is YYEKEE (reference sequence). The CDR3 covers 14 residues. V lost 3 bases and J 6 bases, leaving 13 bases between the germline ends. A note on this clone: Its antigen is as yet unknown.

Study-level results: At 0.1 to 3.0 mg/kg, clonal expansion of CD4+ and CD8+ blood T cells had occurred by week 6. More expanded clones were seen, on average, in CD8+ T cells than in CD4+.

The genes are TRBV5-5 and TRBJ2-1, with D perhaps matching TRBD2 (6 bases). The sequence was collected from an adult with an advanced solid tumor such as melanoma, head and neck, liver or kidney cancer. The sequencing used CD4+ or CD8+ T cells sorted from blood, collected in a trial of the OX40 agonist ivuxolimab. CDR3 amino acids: CASSYPGLFNEQFF. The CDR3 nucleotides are TGTGCCAGCAGCTACCCGGGACTTTTCAATGAGCAGTTCTTC.